This T cell receptor beta chain was sequenced in a study of blood T cell repertoires in COVID-19. Study information: The origin of the acute and convalescent COVID-19 samples was the United States, Italy and Spain.

Trimming left V 6 bases short and J 5 bases short, with 17 bases between. The CDR3 covers 15 residues. Germline V gene data show CDR1 as MNHEY and CDR2 as SVGAGI. Authors' processing steps: Amplification from reference gene primers served as the basis for estimated nucleated cell counts. Sequencing used immunoSEQ multiplex PCR; TCRdb keeps in-frame clones, though not all of them. Clonal size and the V and J genes are those of that table, whereas D and trimming came from the DNA. The sample holds about 200,000 clones; 80% to 90% are singletons and the top ten take 0.78%. The TCR sequence derives from an older woman with acute or convalescent COVID-19. This chain uses TRBV6-5 with TRBJ2-1; a possible D gene is TRBD1 (6 bases). Sequencing was done on a sample of peripheral blood. The CDR3 region has the DNA TGTGCCAGCAGCTATAGACAGGCTGGGGACAATGAGCAGTTCTTC. This codes for CASSYRQAGDNEQFF.